The clone carrying this T cell receptor (beta chain) was seen just once. TCRdb keeps only in-frame clones here, not all; method: immunoSEQ multiplex PCR. The repertoire holds 100,000 to 150,000 clones, with 74% as singletons. The sample belongs to a study of blood T cell repertoires in COVID-19. About the study: PBMCs, B-cell-depleted T cells, or T cells were the source of the cDNA or gDNA that made up the material.

The trim removed 4 bases at V and 2 bases at J, leaving 7 bases unmatched. This CDR3 is built from 15 residues. Per the germline V gene, CDR1 is SGHDT and CDR2 is YYEEEE. Sequenced input: peripheral blood. The chain has TRBV5-6 and TRBJ1-2, with 8 bases aligning to TRBD1. This clonotype originated in a man aged 55 to 70 with acute or convalescent COVID-19. The CDR3 sequence: CASSRQPGGNYGYTF. For the CDR3, the DNA is TGTGCCAGCAGCCGTCAGCCAGGGGGCAACTATGGCTACACCTTC.